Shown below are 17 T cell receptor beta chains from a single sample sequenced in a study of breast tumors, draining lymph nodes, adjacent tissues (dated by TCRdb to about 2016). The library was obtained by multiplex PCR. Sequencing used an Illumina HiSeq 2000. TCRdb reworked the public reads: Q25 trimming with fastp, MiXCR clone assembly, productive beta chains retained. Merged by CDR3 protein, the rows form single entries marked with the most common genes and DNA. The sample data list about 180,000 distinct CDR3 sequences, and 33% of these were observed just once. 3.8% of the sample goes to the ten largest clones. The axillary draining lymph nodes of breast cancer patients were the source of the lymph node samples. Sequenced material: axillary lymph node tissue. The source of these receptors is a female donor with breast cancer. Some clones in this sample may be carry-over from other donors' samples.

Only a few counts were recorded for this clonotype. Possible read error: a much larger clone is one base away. Here the CDR3 reads CAGSQDSWETQYF. CDR3 sequence (DNA): TGCGCCGGCAGCCAAGATAGTTGGGAAACGCAGTATTTT. The J gene is TRBJ2-3, the V gene TRBV4-1; D is ambiguous. Germline CDR1 reads MGHRA; CDR2 reads YSYEKL. The CDR3 consists of 13 residues.

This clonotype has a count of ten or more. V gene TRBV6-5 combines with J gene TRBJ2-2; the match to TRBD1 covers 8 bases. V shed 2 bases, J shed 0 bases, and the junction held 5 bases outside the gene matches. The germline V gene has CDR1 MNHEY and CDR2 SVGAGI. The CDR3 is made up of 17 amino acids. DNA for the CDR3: TGTGCCAGCAGTTACGGAGGACAGGGACCGAACACCGGGGAGCTGTTTTTT. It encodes CASSYGGQGPNTGELFF.

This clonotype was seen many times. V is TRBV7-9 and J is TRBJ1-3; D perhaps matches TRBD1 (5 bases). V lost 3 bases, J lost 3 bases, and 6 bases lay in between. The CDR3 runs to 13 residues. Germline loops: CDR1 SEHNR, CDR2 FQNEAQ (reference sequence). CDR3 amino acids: CASSLGGGNTIYF. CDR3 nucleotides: TGTGCCAGCAGCTTGGGGGGTGGAAACACCATATATTTT.

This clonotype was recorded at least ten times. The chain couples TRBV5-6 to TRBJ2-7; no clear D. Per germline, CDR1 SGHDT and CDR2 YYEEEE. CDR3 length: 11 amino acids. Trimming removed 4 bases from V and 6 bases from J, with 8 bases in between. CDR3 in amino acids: CASSLRREQYF. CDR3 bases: TGTGCCAGCAGCCTCAGACGCGAGCAGTACTTC.

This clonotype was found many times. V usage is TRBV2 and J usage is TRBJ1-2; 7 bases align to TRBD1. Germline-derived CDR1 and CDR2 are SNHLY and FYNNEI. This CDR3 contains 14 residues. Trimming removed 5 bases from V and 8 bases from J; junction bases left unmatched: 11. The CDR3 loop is CASSPRGDRDGYTF. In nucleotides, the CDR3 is TGTGCCAGCAGTCCTAGGGGCGACAGGGACGGCTACACCTTC. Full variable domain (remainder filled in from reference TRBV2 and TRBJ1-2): EPEVTQTPSHQVTQMGQEVILRCVPISNHLYFYWYRQILGQKVEFLVSFYNNEISEKSEIFDDQFSVERPDGSNFTLKIRSTKLEDSAMYFCASSPRGDRDGYTFGSGTRLTVV.

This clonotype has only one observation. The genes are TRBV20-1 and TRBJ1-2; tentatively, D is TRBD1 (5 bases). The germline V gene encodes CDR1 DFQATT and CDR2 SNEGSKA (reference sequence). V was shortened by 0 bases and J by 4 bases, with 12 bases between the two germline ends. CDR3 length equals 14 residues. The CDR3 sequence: CSARDSLGGYGYTF. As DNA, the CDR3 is TGCAGTGCTAGAGATAGCTTGGGGGGCTATGGCTACACCTTC.

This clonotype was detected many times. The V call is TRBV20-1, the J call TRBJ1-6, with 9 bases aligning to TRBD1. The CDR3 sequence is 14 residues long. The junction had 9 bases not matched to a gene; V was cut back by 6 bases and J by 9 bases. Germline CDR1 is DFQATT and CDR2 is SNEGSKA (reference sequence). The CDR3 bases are TGCAGTGCCCTCAGGACAGGGGTAGGTTCACCCCTCCACTTT. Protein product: CSALRTGVGSPLHF.

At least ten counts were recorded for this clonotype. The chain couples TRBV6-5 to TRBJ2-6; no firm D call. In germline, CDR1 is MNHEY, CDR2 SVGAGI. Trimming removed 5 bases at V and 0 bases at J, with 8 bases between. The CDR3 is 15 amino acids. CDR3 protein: CASSPRNSGANVLTF. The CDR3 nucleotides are TGTGCCAGCAGTCCCCGAAACTCTGGGGCCAACGTCCTGACTTTC.

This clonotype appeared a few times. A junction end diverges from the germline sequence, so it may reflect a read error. As DNA, the CDR3 is TGTGCCAGCAGCTTGGGTAATGAGCCGTTCTTC. This encodes CASSLGNEPFF. The rearrangement joins TRBV11-3 to TRBJ2-1; unclear D gene. Per germline, CDR1 SGHNT and CDR2 YENEEA. This CDR3 spans 11 amino acids. The whole variable domain, filled in from reference TRBV11-3 and TRBJ2-1, reads EAGVVQSPRYKIIEKKQPVAFWCNPISGHNTLYWYLQNLGQGPELLIRYENEEAVDDSQLPKDRFSAERLKGVDSTLKIQPAELGDSAVYLCASSLGNEPFFGPGTRLTVL.

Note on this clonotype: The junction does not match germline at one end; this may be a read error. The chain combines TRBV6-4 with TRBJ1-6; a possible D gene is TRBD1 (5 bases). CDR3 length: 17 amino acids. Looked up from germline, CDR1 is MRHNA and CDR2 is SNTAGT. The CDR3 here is CASSPSSGGSYNSPLHF. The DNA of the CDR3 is TGTGCCAGCAGTCCCTCTAGCGGGGGATCCTACAATTCACCCCTCCACTTT.

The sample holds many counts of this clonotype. Written as DNA, the CDR3 is TGTGCCAGCGGTCCGCCGAGACAGGGGCTCTACGAGCAGTACTTC. This codes for CASGPPRQGLYEQYF. The chain has TRBV2 and TRBJ2-7; 8 bases agree with TRBD1. The CDR3 is 15 residues long. CDR1 and CDR2 (germline): SNHLY, FYNNEI. Trimming at V came to 8 bases and at J to 3 bases, leaving 12 bases not matched to a gene.

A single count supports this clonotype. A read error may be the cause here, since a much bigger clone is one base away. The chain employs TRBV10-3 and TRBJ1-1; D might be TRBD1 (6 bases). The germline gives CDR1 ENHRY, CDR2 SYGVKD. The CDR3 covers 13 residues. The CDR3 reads CAINGQMNAEAFF. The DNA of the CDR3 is TGTGCCATCAATGGACAGATGAACGCTGAAGCTTTCTTT.

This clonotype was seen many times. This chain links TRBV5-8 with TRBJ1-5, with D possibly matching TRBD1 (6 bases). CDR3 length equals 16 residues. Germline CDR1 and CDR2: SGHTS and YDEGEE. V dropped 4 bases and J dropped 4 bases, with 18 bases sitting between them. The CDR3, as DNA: TGTGCCAGCAGCCCGTCAGGGGCGGTTAGGAATCAGCCCCAGCATTTT. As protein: CASSPSGAVRNQPQHF.

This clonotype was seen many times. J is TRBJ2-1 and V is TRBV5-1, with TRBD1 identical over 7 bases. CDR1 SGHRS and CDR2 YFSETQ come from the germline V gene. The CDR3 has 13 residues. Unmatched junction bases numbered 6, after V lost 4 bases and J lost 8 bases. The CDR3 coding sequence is TGCGCCAGCAGCCAACAGGGGACGGATGAGCAGTTCTTC. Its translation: CASSQQGTDEQFF.

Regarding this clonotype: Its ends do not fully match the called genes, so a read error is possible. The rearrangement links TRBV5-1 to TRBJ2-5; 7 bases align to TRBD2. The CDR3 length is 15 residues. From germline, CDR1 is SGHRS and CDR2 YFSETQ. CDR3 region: CASSLQLGGKETQHF. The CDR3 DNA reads TGCGCCAGCAGCCTACAGCTCGGGGGGAAAGAGACCCAGCACTTC.

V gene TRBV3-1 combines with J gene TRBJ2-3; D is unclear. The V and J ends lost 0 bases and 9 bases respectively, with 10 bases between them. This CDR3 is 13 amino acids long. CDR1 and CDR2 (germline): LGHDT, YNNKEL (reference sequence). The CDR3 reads CASSQDPLYTQYF. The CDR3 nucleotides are TGTGCCAGCAGCCAAGATCCTTTGTACACGCAGTATTTT.

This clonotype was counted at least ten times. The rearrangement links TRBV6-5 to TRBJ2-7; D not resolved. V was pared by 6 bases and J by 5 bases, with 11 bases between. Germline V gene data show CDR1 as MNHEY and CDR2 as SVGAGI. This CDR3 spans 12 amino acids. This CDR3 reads CASSPGSNEQYF. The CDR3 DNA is TGTGCCAGCAGCCCCGGTTCCAACGAGCAGTACTTC.